These 5 T cell receptor beta chains came from one sample sequenced in a study of PD-1 blockade in classical Hodgkin lymphoma (TCRdb year 2020). Receptors were amplified or captured by the immunoSEQ multiplex PCR assay. In TCRdb, the immuneACCESS table is reduced to in-frame sequences with V and J assigned. These tables do not hold every clone; where another copy was compared, an unresolved V gene accounts for under half, and the others remain unexplained. In this sample the table shows 9,000 to 10,000 clones, about 68% of which occur a single time. The ten largest clones take up 4.6% of the sample. The sample's time point label, decoded: cycle 4 day 1 (C4D1), after six to seven weeks of nivolumab. Every trial patient had relapsed following autologous stem cell transplantation, and prior brentuximab vedotin exposure was what differed among cohorts A, B and C. Magnetic negative selection with a Miltenyi CD4+ T cell isolation kit was used to purify CD4+ T cells from thawed PBMCs.

The sample consisted of CD4+ T cells from blood, taken before the fourth cycle of nivolumab. Every receptor here comes from a human donor with classical Hodgkin lymphoma.

This clone was observed a single time. This chain's CDR3 is CASSLSGTGPTNYGYTF. In nucleotides, the CDR3 is TGTGCCAGCAGCTTAAGCGGAACAGGGCCAACTAACTATGGCTACACCTTC. The rearrangement uses TRBV7-2 and TRBJ1-2; D might be TRBD1 (6 bases). V was pared by 2 bases and J by 0 bases, with 16 bases between. CDR1 is SGHTA and CDR2 is FQGNSA in the germline V gene. The CDR3 length is 17 residues.

J is TRBJ1-2 and V is TRBV7-9; the match to TRBD1 covers 12 bases. Germline V gene lookup returns CDR1 SEHNR and CDR2 FQNEAQ (reference sequence). CDR3 size: 15 residues. The V gene end was trimmed by 5 bases and the J gene end by 8 bases; junction bases not matched to a gene: 9. The CDR3 here is CASSTTGTGGEGYTF. The DNA of the CDR3 is TGTGCCAGCAGCACCACCGGGACAGGGGGCGAGGGCTACACCTTC.

This chain uses TRBV4-1 with TRBJ1-3; D remains unclear. This CDR3 region has 15 residues. Per the germline V gene, CDR1 is MGHRA and CDR2 is YSYEKL. V lost 4 bases to trimming and J lost 1 base, with 11 bases between them. CDR3 nucleotide sequence: TGCGCCAGCAGCCCCCAGGTGCTATCTGGAAACACCATATATTTT. Encoded protein: CASSPQVLSGNTIYF.

The chain employs TRBV5-1 and TRBJ2-7; D is undetermined. Germline V gene data show CDR1 as SGHRS and CDR2 as YFSETQ. The CDR3 contains 14 residues. Trimming took 1 base from V and 0 from J, leaving 8 bases between them. CDR3 nucleotides: TGCGCCAGCAGCTTGCCTAGTTCCTCCTACGAGCAGTACTTC. It encodes CASSLPSSSYEQYF.

This clone was detected only a few times. At one end, the junction sequence differs from germline, possibly due to a read error. The gene calls are TRBV6-6 and TRBJ1-6; D is unclear. The CDR3 sequence is 15 residues long. CDR1 is MNHNY, CDR2 SVGAGI, per germline (reference sequence). CDR3 loop: CASTGVASNNSPLHF. The CDR3 DNA sequence: TGTGCCAGCACCGGGGTGGCCTCCAATAATTCACCCCTCCACTTT.